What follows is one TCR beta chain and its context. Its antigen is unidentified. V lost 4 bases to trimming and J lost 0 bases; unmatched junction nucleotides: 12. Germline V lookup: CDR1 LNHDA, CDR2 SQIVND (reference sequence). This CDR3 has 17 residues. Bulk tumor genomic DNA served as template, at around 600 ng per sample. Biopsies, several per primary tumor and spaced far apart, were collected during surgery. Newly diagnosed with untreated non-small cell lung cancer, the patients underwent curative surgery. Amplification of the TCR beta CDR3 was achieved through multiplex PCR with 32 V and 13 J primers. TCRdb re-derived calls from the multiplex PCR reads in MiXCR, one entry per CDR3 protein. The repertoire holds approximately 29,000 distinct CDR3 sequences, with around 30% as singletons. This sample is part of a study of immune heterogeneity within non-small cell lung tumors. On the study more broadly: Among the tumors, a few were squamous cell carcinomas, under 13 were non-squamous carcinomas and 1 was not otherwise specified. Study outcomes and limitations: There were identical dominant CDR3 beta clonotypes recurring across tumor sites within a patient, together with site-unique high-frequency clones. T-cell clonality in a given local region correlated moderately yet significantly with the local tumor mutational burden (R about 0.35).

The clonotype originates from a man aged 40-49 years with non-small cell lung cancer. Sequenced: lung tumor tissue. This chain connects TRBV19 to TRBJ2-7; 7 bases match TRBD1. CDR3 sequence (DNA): TGTGCCAGTAGTAGTAACGATCCGGGACAGACCTCCTACGAGCAGTACTTC. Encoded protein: CASSSNDPGQTSYEQYF.